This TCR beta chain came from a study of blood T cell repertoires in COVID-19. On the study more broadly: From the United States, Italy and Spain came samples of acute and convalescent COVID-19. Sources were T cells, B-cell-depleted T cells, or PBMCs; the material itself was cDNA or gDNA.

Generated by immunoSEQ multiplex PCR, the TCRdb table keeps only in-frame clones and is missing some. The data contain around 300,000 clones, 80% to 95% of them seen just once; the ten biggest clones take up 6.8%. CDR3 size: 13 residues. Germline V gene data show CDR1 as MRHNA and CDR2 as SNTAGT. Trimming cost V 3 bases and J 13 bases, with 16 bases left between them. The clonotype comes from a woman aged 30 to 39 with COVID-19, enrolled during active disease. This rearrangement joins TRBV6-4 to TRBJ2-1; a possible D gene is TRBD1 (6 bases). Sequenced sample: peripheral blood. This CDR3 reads CASSEELRGIQFF. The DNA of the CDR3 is TGTGCCAGCAGTGAAGAGCTTAGGGGGATACAGTTCTTC.